Given below is one T cell receptor beta chain in context. Its antigen is not known. Trimming removed 6 bases at V and 10 bases at J, with 22 bases between. Germline CDR1 MDHEN, CDR2 SYDVKM. This CDR3 region has 15 residues. These data come from a study of CD8 T cells in ankylosing spondylitis. Study-wide points: Previous work reported some of these motif variants in the synovial fluid and blood of reactive arthritis. Disease-linked clones were reportedly significantly enriched in matched ankylosing spondylitis synovial fluid. What seemed typical of ankylosing spondylitis blood was a TCR beta motif built from several highly homologous variants.

By quantitative 5'-RACE with molecular barcodes, the TCR beta libraries were made. TCRdb itself ran the 5' RACE reads through MiXCR, one entry per CDR3 protein. The sample lists roughly 120,000 distinct CDR3 sequences; about 7% were seen once. This TCR was sampled from a male donor with ankylosing spondylitis or in good health (not recorded which). The rearrangement joins TRBV28 to TRBJ2-1; tentative D call: TRBD2 (7 bases). The sample was blood, either unsorted or a sorted T cell fraction (not recorded which). The chain's CDR3 is CASSPKDRSGREQFF. In DNA form, the CDR3 reads TGTGCCAGCAGCCCTAAGGACAGATCCGGGAGGGAGCAGTTCTTC.